This T cell receptor beta chain appears in the sequencing data of a study of T cells in Graves' hyperthyroidism and ophthalmopathy. Study-wide results and limits: Most thyroid clonotypes that were expanded above 0.001 also turned up in blood. Classification by a 13 V-J model distinguished ophthalmopathy from stable hyperthyroidism.

Isolation of PBMCs was performed on 8.5 to 10 ml fresh peripheral blood. The sample holds a few counts of this clonotype. Its target is unknown. It may be a read error: a sequence one base away is much more abundant. Per germline, CDR1 SNHLY and CDR2 FYNNEI. V lost 8 bases and J lost 5, with 16 bases in between. The CDR3 consists of 13 residues. Template material for amplifying TCR beta CDR3 regions consisted of RNA transcripts. The primer set for the first-round RT-PCR of the TCR CDR3 was HTBI. Via MiXCR, TCRdb re-called the multiplex PCR reads, giving one row per CDR3 protein. The data contain hundreds of thousands of distinct CDR3 sequences, approximately 14% of them seen just once; the ten biggest clones take up around 12%.

This chain links TRBV2 with TRBJ2-7, with no clear D. Specimen: blood. The TCR sequence derives from a woman aged 50 to 60 with Graves' ophthalmopathy. CDR3 loop: CASCVTGQDEQYF. As DNA, the CDR3 is TGTGCCAGCTGTGTCACCGGTCAGGACGAGCAGTACTTC. Based on the CDR3 plus reference TRBV2 and TRBJ2-7, the full variable domain is EPEVTQTPSHQVTQMGQEVILRCVPISNHLYFYWYRQILGQKVEFLVSFYNNEISEKSEIFDDQFSVERPDGSNFTLKIRSTKLEDSAMYFCASCVTGQDEQYFGPGTRLTVT.